The TCR beta chain described here comes from a study of beta chain features in type 1 diabetes. At the level of the study: Over all samples combined, over 85,000,000 sorted cells were examined. Findings and caveats of the study: There was a moderate but significant shortening of TCRB CDR3s in all four CD4+ subsets of Type 1 diabetes patients. An over-representation of cells with high TCR expression could result from cDNA sequencing.

Turning to this clone: Antigen unknown.

Each population that was sorted was more than 95% pure. TCRB transcripts that were expressed got sequenced, as all of the isolated RNA had been reverse transcribed. TCRdb keeps only in-frame clones here, not all; method: immunoSEQ multiplex PCR. Of 300,000 or so clones in the sample, approximately 8.2% are singletons; the top ten hold around 0.45%. This TCR came from a woman aged 18-29 years in good health. Sample: central memory CD4+ T cells from blood.

The CDR3 is CSAPSYYEQYF. CDR3 DNA sequence: TGCAGTGCCCCGAGTTACTACGAGCAGTACTTC. The chain employs TRBV20-1 and TRBJ2-7; no clear D. With 6 bases removed from V and 3 bases from J, the gap between germline ends came to 9 bases. Per the germline V gene, CDR1 is DFQATT and CDR2 is SNEGSKA (reference sequence). The CDR3 extends over 11 amino acids.